Listed here are 9 T cell receptor beta chains from one sample, sequenced in a study of blood T cell repertoires in COVID-19 (dated by TCRdb to the early 2020s). Libraries came from the immunoSEQ multiplex PCR assay. The immuneACCESS repertoire file appears here via TCRdb, limited to in-frame rearrangements. These files lack a portion of the clones; in checked studies, under half of the deficit traces to unresolved V genes, and the cause of the others is not known. The table for this sample lists roughly 15,000 clones; approximately 92% of them were counted only once. About 7.6% of the sample goes to the ten largest clones. The material sequenced was peripheral blood. Every receptor here comes from a human donor with active COVID-19. The donor label of this sample is uncertain.

This sequence joins TRBV6-2 or TRBV6-3 and TRBJ2-7; 10 bases are a match to TRBD2. Per the germline V gene, CDR1 is MNHEY and CDR2 is SVGEGT. The length of the CDR3 is 15 residues. The V and J ends lost 6 bases and 3 bases, in that order; junction bases with no gene match: 8. This CDR3 reads CASSTLAGAHYEQYF. Written as DNA, the CDR3 is TGTGCCAGCAGCACTCTAGCGGGGGCCCACTACGAGCAGTACTTC.

This clone was recorded only once. This chain connects TRBV18 to TRBJ2-2; TRBD1 aligns across 8 bases. CDR1 is KGHSH, CDR2 LQKENI, per germline. The CDR3 has 18 residues. The V segment lost 1 base and the J segment 3 bases; nucleotides outside the gene matches: 10. The chain's CDR3 is CASSPLAGGPGDTGELFF. In DNA form, the CDR3 reads TGTGCCAGCTCACCACTCGCAGGGGGCCCTGGAGACACCGGGGAGCTGTTTTTT.

The V and J genes are TRBV7-2 and TRBJ2-5, with D possibly TRBD1 on 6 matching bases. This CDR3 comprises 16 residues. Trimming removed 1 base at V and 5 bases at J, with 17 bases between. The V gene's germline CDR1 is SGHTA and CDR2 FQGNSA. The DNA for the CDR3 is TGTGCCAGCAGCTTAGTTTTGGGGGCAGGGCGGGAGACCCAGTACTTC. Protein sequence: CASSLVLGAGRETQYF.

This clone was observed a single time. This rearrangement joins TRBV7-9 to TRBJ2-2; D possibly corresponds to TRBD1 (5 bases). This CDR3 contains 18 residues. Deletions cut 5 bases from V and 2 bases from J, with 21 bases between. The V gene's germline CDR1 is SEHNR and CDR2 FQNEAQ (reference sequence). The CDR3 DNA reads TGTGCCAGCAGCGAAGGCCCAGGGCAGGGCAAAAACACCGGGGAGCTGTTTTTT. Residues: CASSEGPGQGKNTGELFF.

This chain uses TRBV5-1 with TRBJ1-2; D is unresolved. The V gene's germline CDR1 is SGHRS and CDR2 YFSETQ. This CDR3 spans 14 amino acids. The V end lost 7 bases, the J end lost 6 bases, and 19 bases lay between the germline ends. Here the CDR3 DNA reads TGCGCCAGCGCCCCCTTTAGTCGGGTGGATGGCTACACCTTC. Protein product: CASAPFSRVDGYTF.

The sample holds one count of this clone. This chain links TRBV2 with TRBJ2-7, with a tentative D call TRBD1 (5 bases). CDR3 length equals 14 residues. The germline V gene has CDR1 SNHLY and CDR2 FYNNEI. With 2 bases removed from V and 2 bases from J, the gap between germline ends came to 10 bases. Here the CDR3 DNA reads TGTGCCAGCAGTGAATTCGGCAGGGCCTACGAGCAGTACTTC. Protein sequence: CASSEFGRAYEQYF.

V gene TRBV27 combines with J gene TRBJ1-1, with 7 bases that match TRBD1. With V trimmed by 6 bases and J by 3 bases, 4 bases remained unmatched. Germline V gene sequence: CDR1 MNHEY, CDR2 SMNVEV (reference sequence). This CDR3 is built from 13 residues. The CDR3 region is CASRLTGDTEAFF. The DNA of the CDR3 is TGTGCCAGCAGACTTACAGGGGACACTGAAGCTTTCTTT.

The rearrangement joins TRBV7-9 to TRBJ1-2; D may be TRBD1 (6 bases). The CDR3 is 17 amino acids. Germline loops: CDR1 SEHNR, CDR2 FQNEAQ (reference sequence). The ends were cut back, 5 bases at V and 6 bases at J, with 25 bases in the middle. CDR3 amino acids: CASSARWDTILSNGYTF. In DNA, the CDR3 is TGTGCCAGCAGCGCCCGATGGGACACAATCCTGAGCAATGGCTACACCTTC. The full variable domain, rest sourced from reference TRBV7-9 and TRBJ1-2, is DTGVSQNPRHKITKRGQNVTFRCDPISEHNRLYWYRQTLGQGPEFLTYFQNEAQLEKSRLLSDRFSAERPKGSFSTLEIQRTEQGDSAMYLCASSARWDTILSNGYTFGSGTRLTVV.

V usage is TRBV27 and J usage is TRBJ1-4; no definite D call. V lost 5 bases and J lost 5, with 15 bases in between. The V gene's germline CDR1 is MNHEY and CDR2 SMNVEV (reference sequence). The CDR3 runs 15 residues. CDR3 residues: CASSPSPGRNEKLFF. CDR3 nucleotide sequence: TGTGCCAGCAGTCCCTCACCGGGGAGAAATGAAAAACTGTTTTTT.